This T cell receptor beta chain was profiled in a study of T cells in women clearing cervical HPV infection. Data came from immunoSEQ multiplex PCR; TCRdb stores just in-frame clones and leaves some out. The specimen's table records around 39,000 clones. With respect to this clone: The read is 3 residues too short to cover the CDR3 end, so that end is filled in from the germline J gene.

The CDR3 has 15 amino acids. V was shortened by 1 base and J by 1 base, with 11 bases between the two germline ends. Germline V gene sequence: CDR1 DFQATT, CDR2 SNEGSKA (reference sequence). The TCR was taken from a woman between 18 and 69 years old with a cervical HPV16 infection that either progressed to CIN3+ or cleared (not recorded which). The sequencing sample was made of blood buffy coat. This chain joins TRBV20-1 and TRBJ2-4; D is undetermined. Here the CDR3 reads CSARVQADAKNIQYF. The sequenced CDR3 bases are TGCAGTGCTAGAGTCCAGGCCGATGCCAAAAACATT.